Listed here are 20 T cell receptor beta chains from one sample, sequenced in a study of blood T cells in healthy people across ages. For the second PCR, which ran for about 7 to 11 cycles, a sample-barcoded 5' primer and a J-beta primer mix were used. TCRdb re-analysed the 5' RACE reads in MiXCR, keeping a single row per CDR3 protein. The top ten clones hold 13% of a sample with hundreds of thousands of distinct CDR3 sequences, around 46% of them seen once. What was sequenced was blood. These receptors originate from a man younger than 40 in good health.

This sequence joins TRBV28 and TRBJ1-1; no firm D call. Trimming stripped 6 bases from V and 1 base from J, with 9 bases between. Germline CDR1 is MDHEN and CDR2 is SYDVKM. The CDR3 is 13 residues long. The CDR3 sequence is CASRRRENTEAFF. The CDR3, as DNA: TGTGCCAGCAGACGCAGAGAGAACACTGAAGCTTTCTTT. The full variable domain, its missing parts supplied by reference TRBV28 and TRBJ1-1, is DVKVTQSSRYLVKRTGEKVFLECVQDMDHENMFWYRQDPGLGLRLIYFSYDVKMKEKGDIPEGYSVSREKKERFSLILESASTNQTSMYLCASRRRENTEAFFGQGTRLTVV.

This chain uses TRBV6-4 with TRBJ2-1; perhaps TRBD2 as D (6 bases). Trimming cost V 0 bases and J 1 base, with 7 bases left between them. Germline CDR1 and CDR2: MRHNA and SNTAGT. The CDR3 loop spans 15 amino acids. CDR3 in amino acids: CASSDSEGSYNEQFF. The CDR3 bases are TGTGCCAGCAGTGACTCGGAGGGGTCCTACAATGAGCAGTTCTTC.

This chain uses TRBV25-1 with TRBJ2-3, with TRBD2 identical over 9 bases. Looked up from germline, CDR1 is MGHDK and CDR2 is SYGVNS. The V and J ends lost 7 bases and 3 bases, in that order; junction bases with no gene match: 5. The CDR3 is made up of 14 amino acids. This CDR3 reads CASKNSGGTDTQYF. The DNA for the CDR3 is TGTGCCAGCAAGAATAGCGGGGGAACAGATACGCAGTATTTT.

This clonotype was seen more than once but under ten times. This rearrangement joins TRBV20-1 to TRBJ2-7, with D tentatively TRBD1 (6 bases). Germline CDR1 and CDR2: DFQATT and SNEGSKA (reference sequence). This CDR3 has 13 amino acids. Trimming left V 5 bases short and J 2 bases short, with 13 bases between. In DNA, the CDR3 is TGCAGTGCTTTACGGCAGGGGACCTACGAGCAGTACTTC. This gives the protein CSALRQGTYEQYF.

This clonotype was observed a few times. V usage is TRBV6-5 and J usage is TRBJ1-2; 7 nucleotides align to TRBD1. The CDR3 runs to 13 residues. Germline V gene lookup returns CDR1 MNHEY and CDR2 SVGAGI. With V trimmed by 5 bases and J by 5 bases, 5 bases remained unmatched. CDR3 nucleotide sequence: TGTGCCAGCAGTCGCCGGACAGGTTATGGCTACACCTTC. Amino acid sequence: CASSRRTGYGYTF.

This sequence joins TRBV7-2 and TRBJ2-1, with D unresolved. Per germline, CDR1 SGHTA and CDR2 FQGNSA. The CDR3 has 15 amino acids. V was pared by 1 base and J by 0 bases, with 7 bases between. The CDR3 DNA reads TGTGCCAGCAGCTTAGTTCATAGCTCCTACAATGAGCAGTTCTTC. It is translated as CASSLVHSSYNEQFF. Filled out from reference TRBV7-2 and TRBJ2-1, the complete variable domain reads GAGVSQSPSNKVTEKGKDVELRCDPISGHTALYWYRQSLGQGLEFLIYFQGNSAPDKSGLPSDRFSAERTGGSVSTLTIQRTQQEDSAVYLCASSLVHSSYNEQFFGPGTRLTVL.

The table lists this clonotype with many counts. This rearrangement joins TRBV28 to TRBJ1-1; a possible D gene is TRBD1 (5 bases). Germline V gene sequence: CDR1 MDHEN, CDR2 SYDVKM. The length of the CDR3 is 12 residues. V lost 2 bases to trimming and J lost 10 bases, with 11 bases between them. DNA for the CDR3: TGTGCCAGCAGTTTAATGGGGCCTGTAGCTTTCTTT. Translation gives CASSLMGPVAFF.

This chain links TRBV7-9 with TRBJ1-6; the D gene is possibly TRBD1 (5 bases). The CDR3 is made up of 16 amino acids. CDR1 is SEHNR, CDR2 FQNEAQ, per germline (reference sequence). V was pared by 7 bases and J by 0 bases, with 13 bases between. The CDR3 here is CASKEGSGSYNSPLHF. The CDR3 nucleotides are TGTGCCAGCAAGGAGGGGTCCGGCTCCTATAATTCACCCCTCCACTTT.

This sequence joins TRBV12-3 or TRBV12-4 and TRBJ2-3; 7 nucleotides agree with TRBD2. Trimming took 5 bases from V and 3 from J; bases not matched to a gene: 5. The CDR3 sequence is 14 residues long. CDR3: CASSPYSGTDTQYF. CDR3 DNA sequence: TGTGCCAGCAGTCCCTATAGCGGGACAGATACGCAGTATTTT.

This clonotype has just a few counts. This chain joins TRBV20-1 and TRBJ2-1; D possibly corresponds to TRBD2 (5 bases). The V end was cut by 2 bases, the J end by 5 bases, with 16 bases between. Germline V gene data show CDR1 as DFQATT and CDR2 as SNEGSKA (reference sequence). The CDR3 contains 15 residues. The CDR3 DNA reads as TGCAGTGCTAGAATATTCGGGGAGAGGAACAATGAGCAGTTCTTC. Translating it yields CSARIFGERNNEQFF.

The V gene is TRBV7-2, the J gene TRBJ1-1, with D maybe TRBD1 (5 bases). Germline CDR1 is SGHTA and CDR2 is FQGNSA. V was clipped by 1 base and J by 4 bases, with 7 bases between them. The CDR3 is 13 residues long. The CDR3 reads CASSLEQATEAFF. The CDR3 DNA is TGTGCCAGCAGCTTAGAACAGGCCACTGAAGCTTTCTTT.

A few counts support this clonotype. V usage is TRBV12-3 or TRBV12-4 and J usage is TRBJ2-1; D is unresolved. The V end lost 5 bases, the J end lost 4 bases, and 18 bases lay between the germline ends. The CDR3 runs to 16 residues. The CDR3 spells CASSVIATDKYNEQFF. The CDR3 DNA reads TGTGCCAGCAGTGTAATCGCGACCGACAAATACAATGAGCAGTTCTTC.

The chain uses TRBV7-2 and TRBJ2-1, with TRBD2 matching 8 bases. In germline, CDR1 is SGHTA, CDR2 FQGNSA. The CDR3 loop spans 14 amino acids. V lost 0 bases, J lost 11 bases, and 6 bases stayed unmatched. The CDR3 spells CASSLASGGPQQFF. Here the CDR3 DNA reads TGTGCCAGCAGCTTAGCGAGCGGGGGCCCTCAGCAGTTCTTC.

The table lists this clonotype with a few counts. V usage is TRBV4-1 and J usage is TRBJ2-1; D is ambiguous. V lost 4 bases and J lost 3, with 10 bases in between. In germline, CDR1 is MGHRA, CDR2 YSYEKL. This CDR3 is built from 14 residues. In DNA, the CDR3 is TGCGCCAGCAGCCCCTCCTCGGGCTACAATGAGCAGTTCTTC. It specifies CASSPSSGYNEQFF.

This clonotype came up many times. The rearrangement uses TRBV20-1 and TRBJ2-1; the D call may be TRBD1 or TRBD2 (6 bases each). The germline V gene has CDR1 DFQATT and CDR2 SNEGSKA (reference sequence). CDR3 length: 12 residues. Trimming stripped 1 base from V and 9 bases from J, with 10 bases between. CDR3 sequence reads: CSARVGGTEQFF. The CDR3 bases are TGCAGTGCTAGAGTAGGGGGGACTGAGCAGTTCTTC.

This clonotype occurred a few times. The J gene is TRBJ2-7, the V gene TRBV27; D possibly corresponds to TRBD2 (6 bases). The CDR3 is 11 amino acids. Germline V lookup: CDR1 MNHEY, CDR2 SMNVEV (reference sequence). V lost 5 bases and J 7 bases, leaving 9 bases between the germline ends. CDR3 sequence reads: CASSRLGEQYF. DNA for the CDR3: TGTGCCAGCAGTCGACTAGGAGAGCAGTACTTC.

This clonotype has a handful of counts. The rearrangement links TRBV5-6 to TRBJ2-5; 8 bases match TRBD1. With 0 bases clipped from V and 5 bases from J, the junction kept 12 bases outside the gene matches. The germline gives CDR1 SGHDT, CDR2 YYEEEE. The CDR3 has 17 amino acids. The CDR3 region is CASSLEGQVRLWETQYF. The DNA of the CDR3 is TGTGCCAGCAGCTTGGAGGGACAGGTCCGTCTGTGGGAGACCCAGTACTTC.

The CDR3 region has the DNA TGTGCCAGCAGCCAAACGACAGTGTCAACTTACAATGAGCAGTTCTTC. Its protein product is CASSQTTVSTYNEQFF. The V and J genes are TRBV14 and TRBJ2-1; possibly TRBD1 for D (5 bases). The germline V gene has CDR1 SGHDN and CDR2 FVKESK. The CDR3 is made up of 16 amino acids. Trimming shortened V by 2 bases and J by 4 bases, and 15 bases separated the two germline ends.

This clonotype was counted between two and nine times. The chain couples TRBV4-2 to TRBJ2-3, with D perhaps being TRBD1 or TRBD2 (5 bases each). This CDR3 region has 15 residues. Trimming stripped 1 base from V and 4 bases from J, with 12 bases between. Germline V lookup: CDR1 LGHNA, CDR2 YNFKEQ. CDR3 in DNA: TGTGCCAGCAGCCAAGTAGAGGGGCCCCCAGATACGCAGTATTTT. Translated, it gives CASSQVEGPPDTQYF.

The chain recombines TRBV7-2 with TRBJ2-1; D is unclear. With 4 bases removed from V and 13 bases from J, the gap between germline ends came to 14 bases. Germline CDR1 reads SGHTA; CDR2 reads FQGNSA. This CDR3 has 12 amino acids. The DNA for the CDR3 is TGTGCCAGCAGCTCCCCCAAAGAGACCCAGTTCTTC. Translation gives CASSSPKETQFF.